This TCR beta chain originates from a study of beta chain features in type 1 diabetes (dated by TCRdb to about 2018). Concerning the study at large: No differences in mean age, gender distribution, total cell number or subset yield were found between patients and healthy donors. Regulatory and stem cell-like memory subsets were isolated from only 8 patients and roughly eight healthy donors, whereas naive and central memory subsets came from all 30 or so donors. A total of some 100,000,000 sorted cells were examined across all samples, and a strong correlation was observed between cell number per subset and RNA yield. In the study, TCRB repertoires of sorted circulating CD4+ T cell subsets from recently diagnosed type 1 diabetes patients were compared with those of matched healthy donors. Beyond this particular receptor, the publication reports: A moderate but significant shortening of TCRB CDR3 length was observed in type 1 diabetes patients in all four CD4+ subsets. Naive, central memory and regulatory TCRB repertoires appeared more similar among patients than among healthy donors. Fewer insertions and more nucleotide deletions at VDJ recombination sites were observed in patients with type 1 diabetes, implying thymic rearrangement abnormalities. Sequencing cDNA rather than genomic DNA could over-represent highly expressing activated cells, although activation and CD3 levels did not differ between groups. Only small numbers of individuals were included in the HLA sub-analyses, which left unresolved whether HLA type had any influence on TCRB rearrangement. Shorter templates might have been favored by PCR, but patient and control samples were amplified and corrected together, so both groups would have been affected equally by any skew.

Each donor gave one peripheral blood draw, roughly 110 mL on average, collected into heparinised tubes. Naive, central memory, regulatory and stem cell-like memory CD4+ T cells were sorted on a BD FACSAria II using a panel including CD45RO, CCR7, CD25, CD127, CD95 and CD27. Purity was above 95% for every sorted population. PBMCs were isolated immediately by Lymphoprep density gradient centrifugation and stained directly without culture. Samples were stained and sorted in pairs, with one healthy donor and one patient per experiment, so that batch effects were minimized. A few counts support this clone. The target of this receptor is not known. At one end the junction does not follow the germline gene, possibly because of a read error. The entire isolated RNA was reverse transcribed using the High Capacity cDNA Reverse Transcription Kit, and thus expressed TCRB transcripts were sequenced. Naive, central memory and regulatory T cell samples underwent deep immunoSEQ sequencing, averaging roughly 3.3 million total reads per sample. Sorted cells were lysed in RLT buffer and RNA was extracted with DNase-treated RNeasy Micro or Mini kits, depending on cell number. Each cell subset was processed on its own to prevent cross-contamination, while patient and healthy donor samples were processed together. The immunoSEQ multiplex PCR was used to amplify TCRB sequences from cDNA, generating 87-bp fragments that spanned the CDR3 region. Sequencing of the amplicons was done on the Illumina HiSeq platform. Per the source publication's procedure: Synthetic template baselines were used to correct PCR bias computationally, reads within Hamming distance 2 were collapsed, and singletons that could not be merged were discarded. By aligning reads against IMGT, V, D and J genes, CDR3 length, and insertions or deletions at six rearrangement sites were assigned. Within each subset, clonotype counts were normalized to the number of sorted cells before true diversity and Gini coefficients were calculated with the tcR R package. The overlap coefficient, calculated on TCRB nucleotide sequences, was used to measure repertoire sharing. Out-of-frame TCRB sequences from naive cells were analyzed as a proxy for the pre-selection repertoire. TCRdb carries this immuneACCESS record with in-frame sequences only. Its versions omit some clonotypes, under half of them owing to an unresolved V gene in the studies checked, with the rest unexplained. Clone size and the V and J calls come from that table; the DNA yielded D and trimming. A total of around 600,000 clones appear in this sample, 9.5% to 15% of them only once. The biggest ten clones account for around 0.12% of the sample.

Sequencing was done on a sample of naive CD4+ T cells from blood. This specimen's cell subset or site label, interpreted: true naive CD4+ T cells. This clonotype was sampled from a man aged 25-45 years with type 1 diabetes.

The DNA sequence is TGCAGTGCTGCCCGGGGGACAGGGTGCTTTTTC. The translation is CSAARGTGCFF. The rearrangement combines TRBV20-1 with TRBJ2-7; the junction holds 9 bases that match TRBD1. CDR1 and CDR2, per the germline V gene (reference sequence), are DFQATT and SNEGSKA. The CDR3 goes from the cysteine to the phenylalanine over 11 residues. The kept DNA is CDR3 alone, 33 bases in frame from the first base.